This TCR beta chain was found in a study of chemoradiotherapy in HPV16-positive cancers. Study as a whole: Functional T-cell assays on a couple of HPV16-positive patients' cells defined candidate HPV-specific clones and common TCR motifs.

Overall study results and limits: Non-HPV-specific T cells did not expand in tumors during treatment, whereas candidate HPV-specific clones and E7-related motifs did.

Repertoires were sampled repeatedly during chemoradiotherapy. TCRdb's copy holds only in-frame clones and misses some; the assay was immunoSEQ multiplex PCR. The sample consists of 4,900 or so clones, 70% to 90% of them appearing once. Worth noting for this clone: What it binds is unknown.

The starting material was tumor tissue, obtained from a patient who underwent chemoradiotherapy. The TCR originated in a human donor with HPV-associated anogenital cancer.

In nucleotides, the CDR3 is TGTGCCAGCAGCTTAGGACAGGGGAGAGGAGGGAACACTGAAGCTTTCTTT. Protein product: CASSLGQGRGGNTEAFF. J is TRBJ1-1 and V is TRBV7-9; 8 bases match TRBD1. The CDR3 is 17 residues long. The V segment lost 1 base and the J segment 1 base; nucleotides outside the gene matches: 8. Germline values: CDR1 SEHNR, CDR2 FQNEAQ (reference sequence).